This T cell receptor (beta chain) comes out of a study of blood T cells in healthy people across ages. Caucasian individuals from Russia who were healthy and aged 6 to 90 acted as donors. Primed by a sample-barcoded 5' primer and a J-beta primer mix, a second PCR proceeded for 7 to 11 cycles. TCRdb reprocessed the 5' RACE reads via MiXCR and lists one record per CDR3 protein. The sample has 600,000 to 850,000 distinct CDR3 sequences, roughly 25% seen once; the top ten hold 8% to 10%. The CDR3 extends over 14 amino acids. With 4 bases removed from V and 7 bases from J, the gap between germline ends came to 17 bases. Germline lookup yields CDR1 MNHEY and CDR2 SVGAGI. This same sample was also taken into another study, of T cells of mothers and their children. That paper notes: A few healthy Caucasian mothers served as donors, and their six children did as well. Sample barcodes and 2-4 random nucleotides were added by the M1S primer of the second PCR.

The rearrangement joins TRBV6-5 to TRBJ2-7; a weak D match, TRBD2 (5 bases). The sample was blood. The receptor comes from a boy aged 10-17 years in good health. The CDR3, as DNA: TGTGCCAGCAGTTTCGACGGAATAGAGGGTGAGCAGTACTTC. Translating it yields CASSFDGIEGEQYF.